These 5 T cell receptor beta chains share one sample of origin, sequenced in a study of human T cells and chemical hapten exposure. As for time point: patch test 1, 2 weeks after DPC sensitization. Treatment of the sample: therapeutic diphenylcyclopropenone sensitization with weekly scalp DPC. Via MiXCR, TCRdb re-called the RACE reads, giving one row per CDR3 protein. The repertoire holds 300,000 to 350,000 distinct CDR3 sequences, with roughly 6.9% as singletons. The sample in question was whole blood, obtained in connection with sensitization to the hapten diphenylcyclopropenone (DPC). These receptors came from a woman under 30 with alopecia areata. Some clones in this sample may be carry-over from other donors' samples.

This clonotype was observed many times. This chain joins TRBV10-3 and TRBJ2-3; 9 nucleotides align to TRBD2. The CDR3 contains 15 residues. Germline trimming cut 4 bases from V and 2 bases from J; bases unmatched to any gene: 4. From germline, CDR1 is ENHRY and CDR2 SYGVKD. CDR3 in DNA: TGTGCCATCAGTGGGCTAGCGGGGTTCACAGATACGCAGTATTTT. Amino acids: CAISGLAGFTDTQYF.

The V gene is TRBV7-9, the J gene TRBJ1-2, with TRBD1 matching over 7 bases. The CDR3 extends over 13 amino acids. V lost 3 bases to trimming and J lost 3 bases; unmatched junction nucleotides: 1. Germline-derived CDR1 and CDR2 are SEHNR and FQNEAQ (reference sequence). This CDR3 reads CASSFQGDYGYTF. CDR3 DNA: TGTGCCAGCAGCTTTCAGGGGGACTATGGCTACACCTTC.

The V and J genes are TRBV25-1 and TRBJ1-5; 7 bases map to TRBD1. The V gene end was trimmed by 4 bases and the J gene end by 5 bases; junction bases not matched to a gene: 5. The CDR3 contains 14 residues. Germline V lookup: CDR1 MGHDK, CDR2 SYGVNS. The CDR3 DNA sequence: TGTGCCAGCAGTGTCACAGGGGTCCATCAGCCCCAGCATTTT. It is translated as CASSVTGVHQPQHF.

This clonotype was observed many times. The chain employs TRBV6-2 or TRBV6-3 and TRBJ2-7, with 8 positions matching TRBD2. V lost 7 bases to trimming and J lost 7 bases; unmatched junction nucleotides: 12. Germline V gene data show CDR1 as MNHEY and CDR2 as SVGEGT. The CDR3 is 14 amino acids. The CDR3, as DNA: TGTGCCAGCACGAAGGTAGCGGGGCCGGGGGAGCAGTACTTC. Translated: CASTKVAGPGEQYF.

This clonotype has ten or more counts. The chain couples TRBV6-2 or TRBV6-3 to TRBJ2-3; 7 bases match TRBD2. Germline trimming cut 5 bases from V and 1 base from J; bases unmatched to any gene: 0. The V gene's germline CDR1 is MNHEY and CDR2 SVGEGT. The CDR3 totals 13 residues. The CDR3 is CASSTSGTDTQYF. The CDR3, as DNA: TGTGCCAGCAGTACTAGCGGCACAGATACGCAGTATTTT.